This TCR beta chain was retrieved from a study of blood T cell repertoires in COVID-19. As for the study in general: The samples span acute and convalescent COVID-19 from the United States, Italy and Spain. PBMCs, B-cell-depleted T cells, or T cells were the source of the cDNA or gDNA that made up the material.

The authors' processing: It was from reference gene primer amplification that nucleated cell counts were estimated. Generated by immunoSEQ multiplex PCR, the TCRdb table keeps only in-frame clones and is missing some. D and trimming were read from the DNA, whereas the V and J calls and clone size are those reported in that table. The data hold some 250,000 clones, with 88% observed a single time. This clone was detected once. Unmatched junction bases numbered 14, after V lost 5 bases and J lost 7 bases. The CDR3 length is 15 residues. CDR1 is SEHNR and CDR2 is FQNEAQ in the germline V gene (reference sequence).

The receptor's source is a human donor in a cohort sampled during active COVID-19. The J gene is TRBJ2-7, the V gene TRBV7-9, with 7 bases identical to TRBD1. The specimen sequenced was peripheral blood. Here the CDR3 DNA reads TGTGCCAGCAGCAGATTGACAGGGTCTACGGAAGAGCAGTACTTC. It encodes CASSRLTGSTEEQYF.